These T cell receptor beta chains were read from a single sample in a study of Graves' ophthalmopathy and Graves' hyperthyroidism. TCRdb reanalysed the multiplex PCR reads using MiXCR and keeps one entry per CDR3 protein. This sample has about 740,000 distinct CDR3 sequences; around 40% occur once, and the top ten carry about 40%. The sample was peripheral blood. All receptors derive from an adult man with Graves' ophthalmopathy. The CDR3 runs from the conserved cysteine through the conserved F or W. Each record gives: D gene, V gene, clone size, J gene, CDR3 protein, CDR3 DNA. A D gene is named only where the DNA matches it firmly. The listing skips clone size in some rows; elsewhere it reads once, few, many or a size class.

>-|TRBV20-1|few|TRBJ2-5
CSARDGDGDGRYLYF
TGCAGTGCTAGAGATGGGGATGGGGACGGACGATACCTGTACTTC
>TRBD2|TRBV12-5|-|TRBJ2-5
CASGLVAGGQETQYF
TGTGCTAGTGGTTTGGTAGCGGGGGGCCAAGAGACCCAGTACTTC
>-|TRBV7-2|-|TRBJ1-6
CASSPRPRDQFGSPLHF
TGTGCCAGCAGCCCCCGCCCCAGGGATCAGTTTGGTTCACCCCTCCACTTT
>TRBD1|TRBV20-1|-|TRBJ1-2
CSARESGQGVGYYYGYTF
TGCAGTGCTAGAGAAAGTGGCCAGGGGGTAGGGTACTACTATGGCTACACCTTC
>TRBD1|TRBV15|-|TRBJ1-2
CATSRGTGNDYGYTF
TGTGCCACCAGCAGAGGGACAGGGAATGACTATGGCTACACCTTC
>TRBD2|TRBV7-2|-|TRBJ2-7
CASSLRLAGPWGGEQYF
TGTGCCAGCAGCTTAAGGCTAGCGGGCCCCTGGGGTGGCGAGCAGTACTTC
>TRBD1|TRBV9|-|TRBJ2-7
CASSDGQGNIYEQYF
TGTGCCAGCAGCGATGGACAGGGGAACATCTACGAGCAGTACTTC
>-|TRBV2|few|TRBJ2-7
CASSFLGAHEQYF
TGTGCCAGCAGTTTTCTCGGAGCCCACGAGCAGTACTTC
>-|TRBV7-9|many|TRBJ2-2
CASSLDRIDGELFF
TGTGCCAGCAGCTTAGACAGGATTGACGGGGAGCTGTTTTTT
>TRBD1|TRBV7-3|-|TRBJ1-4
CASSLNRGSANEKLFF
TGTGCCAGCAGCCTAAACAGGGGCTCGGCTAATGAAAAACTGTTTTTT
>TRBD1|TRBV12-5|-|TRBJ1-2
CASGDRGLYGYTF
TGTGCTAGTGGGGACAGGGGGCTCTATGGCTACACCTTC
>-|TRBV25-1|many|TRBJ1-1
CASSSRLEGVNTEAFF
TGTGCCAGCAGCTCTCGCCTGGAGGGGGTAAACACTGAAGCTTTCTTT
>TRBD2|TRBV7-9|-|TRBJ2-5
CASSDIAGQETQYF
TGTGCCAGCAGCGACATAGCGGGGCAAGAGACCCAGTACTTC
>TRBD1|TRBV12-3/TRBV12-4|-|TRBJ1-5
CASSLTGVVYSNQPQHF
TGTGCCAGCAGCCTGACAGGGGTGGTATATAGCAATCAGCCCCAGCATTTT
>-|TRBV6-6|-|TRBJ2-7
CASSTLTYEQYF
TGTGCCAGCAGCACCCTTACCTACGAGCAGTACTTC
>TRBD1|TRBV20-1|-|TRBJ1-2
CSARDRGQGGHTF
TGCAGTGCTAGAGATAGGGGACAGGGTGGCCACACCTTC
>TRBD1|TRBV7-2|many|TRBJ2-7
CASSLRQGSYEQYF
TGTGCCAGCAGCCTCAGACAGGGATCATACGAGCAGTACTTC
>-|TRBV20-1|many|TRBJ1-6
CSASLPGGASPLHF
TGCAGTGCTAGCCTACCTGGGGGGGCCTCACCCCTCCACTTT
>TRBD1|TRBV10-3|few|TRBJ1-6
CASSYNGQGISSPLHF
TGTGCCAGCAGTTACAATGGACAGGGCATTAGTTCACCCCTCCACTTT
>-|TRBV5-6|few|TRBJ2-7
CASSFMGGQAYEQYF
TGTGCCAGCAGCTTCATGGGGGGACAAGCTTACGAGCAGTACTTC
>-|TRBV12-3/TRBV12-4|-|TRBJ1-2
CASSAKSRENGYTF
TGTGCCAGCAGTGCCAAAAGTCGTGAAAATGGCTACACCTTC
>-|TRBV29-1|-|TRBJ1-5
CSVQGAAQHF
TGCAGCGTTCAGGGTGCGGCCCAGCATTTT
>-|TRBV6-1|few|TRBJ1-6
CASSFGSDNSPLHF
TGTGCCAGCAGTTTCGGGTCTGATAATTCACCCCTCCACTTT
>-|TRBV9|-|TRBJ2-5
CASSRSQAMGGQETQYF
TGTGCCAGCAGCCGATCCCAAGCAATGGGGGGACAAGAGACCCAGTACTTC
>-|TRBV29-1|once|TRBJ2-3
CSVDRGTDTQYF
TGCAGCGTTGACAGGGGCACAGATACGCAGTATTTT
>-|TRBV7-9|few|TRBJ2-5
CASSQTGPRDQETQYF
TGTGCCAGCAGCCAGACAGGCCCAAGGGACCAAGAGACCCAGTACTTC
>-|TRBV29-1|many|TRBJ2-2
CSVGHYTGELFF
TGCAGCGTTGGCCACTACACCGGGGAGCTGTTTTTT
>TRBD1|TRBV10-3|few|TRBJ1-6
CASSPSTGIGSPLHF
TGTGCCAGCAGTCCATCGACAGGGATAGGGTCACCCCTCCACTTT
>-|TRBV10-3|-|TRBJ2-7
CASSSINSASYEQYF
TGTGCCAGCAGCTCTATCAATTCGGCCTCCTACGAGCAGTACTTC
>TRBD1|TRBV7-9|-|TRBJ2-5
CASSPPGQQQETQYF
TGTGCCAGCAGCCCTCCGGGACAGCAACAAGAGACCCAGTACTTC
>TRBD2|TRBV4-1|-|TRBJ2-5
CASSPVGSGGPRSQYF
TGTGCCAGCAGTCCCGTCGGAAGCGGGGGACCGCGGTCCCAGTACTTC
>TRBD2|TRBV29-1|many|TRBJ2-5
CSVRTGTSGKTQYF
TGCAGCGTTCGAACCGGGACTAGCGGGAAGACCCAGTACTTC
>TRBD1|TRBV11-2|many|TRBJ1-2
CASSPPQGAGYGYTF
TGTGCCAGCAGCCCACCACAGGGGGCGGGCTATGGCTACACCTTC
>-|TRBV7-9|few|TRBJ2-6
CASSWSWSSGANVLTF
TGTGCCAGCAGCTGGTCGTGGTCCTCTGGGGCCAACGTCCTGACTTTC
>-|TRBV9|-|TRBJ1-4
CASSGGGSEKLFF
TGTGCCAGCAGTGGTGGGGGGAGTGAAAAACTGTTTTTT
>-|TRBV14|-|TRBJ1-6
CASSHPYGPSNSPLHF
TGTGCCAGCAGCCACCCCTACGGACCGAGTAATTCACCCCTCCACTTT
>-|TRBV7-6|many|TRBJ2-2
CASSLSSRDGELFF
TGTGCCAGCAGCTTAAGTAGTAGGGACGGGGAGCTGTTTTTT
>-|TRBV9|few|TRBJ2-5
CASSQDPGTETQYF
TGTGCCAGCAGCCAAGATCCAGGGACAGAGACCCAGTACTTC
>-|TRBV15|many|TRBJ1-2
CATSRAPSGGEGLNYGYTF
TGTGCCACCAGCAGAGCTCCCTCTGGGGGGGAAGGCCTCAACTATGGCTACACCTTC
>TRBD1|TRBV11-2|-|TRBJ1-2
CAWSLGQGDGYTF
TGTGCCTGGAGTCTAGGACAGGGCGACGGCTACACCTTC
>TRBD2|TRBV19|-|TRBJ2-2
CATLASGSNTGELFF
TGTGCCACTCTAGCTAGCGGGTCGAACACCGGGGAGCTGTTTTTT
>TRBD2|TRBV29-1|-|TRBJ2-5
CSATDGTSGRRETQYF
TGCAGCGCCACCGACGGGACTAGCGGGAGGAGGGAGACCCAGTACTTC
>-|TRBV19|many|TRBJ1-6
CASSAERGGNSPLHF
TGTGCCAGTAGTGCAGAGAGAGGAGGCAATTCACCCCTCCACTTT
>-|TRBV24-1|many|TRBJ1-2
CATSDSLTDYTF
TGTGCCACCAGTGATTCCCTTACAGATTACACCTTC
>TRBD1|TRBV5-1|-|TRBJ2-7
CASSAQPDRVDEQYF
TGCGCCAGCAGCGCCCAACCGGACAGGGTGGACGAGCAGTACTTC
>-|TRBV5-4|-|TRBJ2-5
CASSSDRIETQYF
TGTGCCAGCAGCTCCGACAGGATAGAGACCCAGTACTTC